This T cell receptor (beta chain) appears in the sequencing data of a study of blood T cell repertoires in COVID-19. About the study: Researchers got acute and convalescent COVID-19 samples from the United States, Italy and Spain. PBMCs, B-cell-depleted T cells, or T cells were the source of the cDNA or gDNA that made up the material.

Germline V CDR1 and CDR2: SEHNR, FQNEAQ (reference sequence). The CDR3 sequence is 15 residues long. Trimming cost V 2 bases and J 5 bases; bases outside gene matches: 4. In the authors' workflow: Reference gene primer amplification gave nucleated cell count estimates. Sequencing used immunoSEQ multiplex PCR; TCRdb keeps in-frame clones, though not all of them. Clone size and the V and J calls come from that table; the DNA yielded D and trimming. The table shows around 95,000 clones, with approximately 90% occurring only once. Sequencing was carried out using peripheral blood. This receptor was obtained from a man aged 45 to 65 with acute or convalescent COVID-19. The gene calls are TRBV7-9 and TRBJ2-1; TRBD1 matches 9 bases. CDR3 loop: CASSLWDRVNNEQFF. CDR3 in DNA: TGTGCCAGCAGCTTATGGGACAGGGTGAACAATGAGCAGTTCTTC.